This T cell receptor (beta chain) derives from a study of regulatory dendritic cells for organ transplantation. Regarding the study as a whole: Memory CD8+ clonal expansion seemed more limited with regulatory than mature dendritic cells. Among resting subsets, memory CD8+ cells contained the most alloreactive clonotypes.

Only in-frame clones appear in the TCRdb table, and some are missing; sequencing was by immunoSEQ multiplex PCR. Among 15,000 to 20,000 clones listed, around 79% were seen once. CDR1 is LGHNA, CDR2 YNFKEQ, per germline. Trimming cost V 0 bases and J 0 bases; bases outside gene matches: 13. The CDR3 is made up of 19 amino acids. Concerning this clone itself: The antigen is unknown.

Sorted subsets were CFSE-labeled and cultured approximately 5 days with allogeneic dendritic cells. The V gene is TRBV4-2, the J gene TRBJ2-7, with 8 bases identical to TRBD2. The source material was memory CD4+ T cells from blood cultured with regulatory dendritic cells. The subset was: CD45RO+ memory T cells. The clonotype originates from a human donor in good health. In DNA, the CDR3 is TGTGCCAGCAGCCAAGATCTTGGTAGCGGGACCTTAAGCTCCTACGAGCAGTACTTC. Translating gives CASSQDLGSGTLSSYEQYF.